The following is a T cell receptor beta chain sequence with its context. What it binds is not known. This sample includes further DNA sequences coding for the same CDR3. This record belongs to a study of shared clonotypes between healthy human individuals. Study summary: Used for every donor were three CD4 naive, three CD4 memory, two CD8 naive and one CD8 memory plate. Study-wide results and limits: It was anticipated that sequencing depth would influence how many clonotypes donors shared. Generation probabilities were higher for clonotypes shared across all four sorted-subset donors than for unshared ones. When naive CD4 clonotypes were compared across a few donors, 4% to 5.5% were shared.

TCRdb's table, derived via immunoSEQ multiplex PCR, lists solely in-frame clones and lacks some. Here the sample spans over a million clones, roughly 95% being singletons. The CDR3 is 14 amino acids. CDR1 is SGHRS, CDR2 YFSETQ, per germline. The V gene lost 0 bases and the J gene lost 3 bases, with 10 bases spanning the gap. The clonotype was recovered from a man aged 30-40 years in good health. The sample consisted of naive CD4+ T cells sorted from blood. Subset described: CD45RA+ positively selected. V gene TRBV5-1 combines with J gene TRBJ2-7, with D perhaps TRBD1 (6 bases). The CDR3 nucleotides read TGCGCCAGCAGCTTGGCCGGACAGAGCTACGAGCAGTACTTC. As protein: CASSLAGQSYEQYF.